This record covers a single TCR beta chain. The antigen is unknown. The data are from a study of shared clonotypes between healthy human individuals. Study-wide results and caveats: Blood was the sole source, and tissue repertoires probably differ.

Original methodology: Filtering differed, since immunoSEQ gave only junction sequences and no quality scores. Sequencing was performed with immunoSEQ multiplex PCR; in TCRdb, only in-frame clones are kept and a portion is missing. Clonal size and the V and J genes are those of that table, whereas D and trimming came from the DNA. The table has around 2,000,000 clones, roughly 96% seen once. This TCR derives from a man aged 18-30 years in good health. The source material was naive CD4+ T cells sorted from blood. This sample's subset: CD45RA+ positively selected.

The CDR3 spells CASSPTLLAENEQFF. The CDR3 DNA sequence: TGTGCCAGCTCACCTACCCTCCTAGCGGAGAATGAGCAGTTCTTC. This chain connects TRBV18 to TRBJ2-1; 7 bases are a match to TRBD2. The CDR3 has 15 amino acids. J gave up 7 bases and V 3 bases, and 9 bases lay outside the gene matches. Germline CDR1 and CDR2: KGHSH and LQKENI.